This TCR beta chain was found in a study of blood T cell repertoires in COVID-19. Study summary: Whether acute or convalescent, the COVID-19 samples came from the United States, Italy and Spain.

Clones were sequenced by immunoSEQ multiplex PCR, and TCRdb holds only the in-frame ones, with some missing. The table includes around 340,000 clones, approximately 86% detected once. This clone was detected once. The TCR comes from a woman aged 55-69 years with COVID-19, enrolled during active disease. The sample comprised peripheral blood.

CDR3 nucleotide sequence: TGCAGCGTTGTGGTGGCGGGCCCCACCGGGGAGCTGTTTTTT. It translates to CSVVVAGPTGELFF. This chain joins TRBV29-1 and TRBJ2-2; the D gene is possibly TRBD2 (5 bases). Germline values: CDR1 SQVTM, CDR2 ANQGSEA. The CDR3 totals 14 residues. Deletions cut 4 bases from V and 4 bases from J, with 13 bases between.